The text below deals with one T cell receptor (beta chain). The record originates from a study of blood T cell repertoires in COVID-19. Whole-study context: Specimens from acute and convalescent COVID-19 originated in the United States, Italy and Spain. PBMCs, B-cell-depleted T cells, or T cells were the source of the cDNA or gDNA that made up the material.

Some clones are missing from TCRdb's copy, which holds only in-frame ones; the method was immunoSEQ multiplex PCR. The table lists 200,000 or so clones, around 90% of them singletons. V gave up 1 base and J gave up 7 bases, with 19 bases separating them. Per the germline V gene, CDR1 is MGHRA and CDR2 is YSYEKL. The CDR3 is 17 residues long. Participants reported their clinical history, and cohort assignment relied on those reports. This chain joins TRBV4-1 and TRBJ1-4, with D uncertain. The receptor was derived from a woman under 40 who had been exposed to COVID-19. Sequencing used PBMCs or T cells enriched from blood (not recorded which). CDR3 protein: CASSQVGSVGATEKLFF. In DNA form, the CDR3 reads TGCGCCAGCAGCCAAGTTGGGAGTGTAGGAGCCACTGAAAAACTGTTTTTT.